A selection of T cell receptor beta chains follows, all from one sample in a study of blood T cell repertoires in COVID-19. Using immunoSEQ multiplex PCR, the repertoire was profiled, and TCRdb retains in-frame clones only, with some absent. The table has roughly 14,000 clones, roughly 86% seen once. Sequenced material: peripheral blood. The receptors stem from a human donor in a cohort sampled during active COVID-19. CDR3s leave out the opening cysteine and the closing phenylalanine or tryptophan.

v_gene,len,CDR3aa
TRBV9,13,ASSPQSTVNYGYT
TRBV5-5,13,ASSFGQDPAYEQY
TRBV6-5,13,ASSYSSRGNYGYT
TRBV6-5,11,ASSSGRLETQY
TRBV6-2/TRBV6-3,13,ASSYNGEGSQPQH
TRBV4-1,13,ASTLTSGGRNEQF
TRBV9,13,ASSSSGTSMETQY
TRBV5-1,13,ASSLETVYQETQY
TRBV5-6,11,ASSLGQGNTIY
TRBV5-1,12,ASRGDEFLLEQY
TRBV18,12,ASSSSTVAGELF
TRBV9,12,ASSVSASQETQY
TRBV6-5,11,ASSYSDSYEQY
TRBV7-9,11,ASSQLSDYGYT
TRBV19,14,ASSRKGAYGTGELF
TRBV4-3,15,ASSQGWSRGAGNEQF
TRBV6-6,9,ASSRDSGYT
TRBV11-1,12,ASSFGRDGYGYT
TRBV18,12,ASSRDSSYNEQF
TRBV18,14,ASSPGRTGAAYGYT
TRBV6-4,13,ASSDSGTGFYGYT
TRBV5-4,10,ASSLRGSEQF
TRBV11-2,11,ASSPRLAGEQY
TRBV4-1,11,ASSQWRGETQY
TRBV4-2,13,ASSQDRYSSYEQY
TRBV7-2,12,ASSLVFERTEAF
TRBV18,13,ASSPGTLNTGELF
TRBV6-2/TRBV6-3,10,ASSSLSYEQY
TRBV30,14,AWSTSLFGRRETQY
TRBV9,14,ASSVDGGAIAGELF
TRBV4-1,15,ASSHLDASSYNSPLH
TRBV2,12,ASSSQSRPLDDT
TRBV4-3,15,ASSQERREGGANVLT
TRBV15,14,ATSRGTGVRNEKLF
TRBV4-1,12,ASSQEQGVGEQY
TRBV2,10,ASRGDSYGYT
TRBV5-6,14,ASSSHLTGYGNTIY
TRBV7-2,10,ASSHFDQPQH
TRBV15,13,ATSRAGGAGETQY
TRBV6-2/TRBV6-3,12,ASRPGQGWTEAF
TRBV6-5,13,ASYRLGEGTGELF
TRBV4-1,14,ASSLRGFANTGELF
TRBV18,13,ASSRRQAPNQPQH
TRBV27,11,ASRTSGALEQF
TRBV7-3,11,ASSPREGGTQY
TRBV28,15,ASSSPFYPANTGELF
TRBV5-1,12,ASSPGGAEETQY
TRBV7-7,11,ASSPFAGYEQY
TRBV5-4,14,ASSLPGLAGGKEQF
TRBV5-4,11,ASSLDTQETQY
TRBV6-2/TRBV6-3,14,ASSSWNSVSNEKLF
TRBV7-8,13,ASSPRGTVNNEQF
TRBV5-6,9,ASSLRGEQY
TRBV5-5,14,ASSTGLAGRTDTQY
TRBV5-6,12,ASSLLARDSEQF